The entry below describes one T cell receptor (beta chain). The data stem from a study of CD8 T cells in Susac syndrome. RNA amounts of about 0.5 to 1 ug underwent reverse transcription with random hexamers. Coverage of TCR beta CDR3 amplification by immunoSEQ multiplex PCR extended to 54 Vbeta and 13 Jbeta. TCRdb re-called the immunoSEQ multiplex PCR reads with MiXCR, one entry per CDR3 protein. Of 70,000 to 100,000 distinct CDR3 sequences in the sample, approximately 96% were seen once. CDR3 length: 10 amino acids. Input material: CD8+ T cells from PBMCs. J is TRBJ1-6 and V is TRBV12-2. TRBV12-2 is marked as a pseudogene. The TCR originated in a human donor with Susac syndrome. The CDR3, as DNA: TGTGCAGCCCAAGATTCACCCCTCCACTTT. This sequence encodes CAAQDSPLHF.